What follows are 26 T cell receptor beta chains derived from one specimen sequenced in a study of CD8 T cells in Susac syndrome. The RNA, 0.5 to 1 ug, was put through reverse transcription using random hexamers. MiXCR, run by TCRdb on the immunoSEQ multiplex PCR reads, gives a single entry per CDR3 protein. In the table there are some 100,000 distinct CDR3 sequences, 90% to 96% of which are singletons. The specimen was CD4+ T cells from PBMCs. These receptors all stem from a human donor in good health.

This clonotype appeared a single time. The chain carries TRBV7-6 and TRBJ2-7; D is possibly TRBD1 (5 bases). V dropped 5 bases and J dropped 3 bases, with 11 bases sitting between them. CDR3 length: 13 amino acids. Germline loops: CDR1 SGHVS, CDR2 FNYEAQ. The CDR3 loop is CASSAQGSYEQYF. The DNA of the CDR3 is TGTGCCAGCAGCGCCCAGGGTAGCTACGAGCAGTACTTC.

The chain is built from TRBV6-2 or TRBV6-3 and TRBJ2-7, with D hard to call. The CDR3 has 14 residues. CDR1 and CDR2 (germline): MNHEY, SVGEGT. V lost 7 bases and J lost 0, with 13 bases in between. CDR3 in amino acids: CASTTWGSSYEQYF. The CDR3 region has the DNA TGTGCCAGCACCACGTGGGGTAGCTCCTACGAGCAGTACTTC.

The chain combines TRBV29-1 with TRBJ2-1; a weak D match, TRBD2 (6 bases). The CDR3 has 11 residues. Germline V gene lookup returns CDR1 SQVTM and CDR2 ANQGSEA. This CDR3 reads CTGGLYNEQFF. Here the CDR3 DNA reads TGCACCGGGGGACTCTACAATGAGCAGTTCTTC.

This clonotype was observed a single time. The chain links TRBV25-1 to TRBJ1-1; D is uncertain. Deletions cut 6 bases from V and 0 bases from J, with 14 bases between. The germline CDR1 and CDR2 sequences are MGHDK and SYGVNS. CDR3 length equals 15 residues. In DNA, the CDR3 is TGTGCCAGCAGCCCCACCGTTCCAATGAACACTGAAGCTTTCTTT. Encoded protein: CASSPTVPMNTEAFF. Supplemented by reference TRBV25-1 and TRBJ1-1, the full variable domain reads EADIYQTPRYLVIGTGKKITLECSQTMGHDKMYWYQQDPGMELHLIHYSYGVNSTEKGDLSSESTVSRIRTEHFPLTLESARPSHTSQYLCASSPTVPMNTEAFFGQGTRLTVV.

The J gene is TRBJ2-3, the V gene TRBV7-2; TRBD1 matches 10 bases. Losses at the gene ends were 5 bases for V and 3 bases for J; bases not matched to a gene: 8. The CDR3 runs to 16 residues. The germline CDR1 and CDR2 sequences are SGHTA and FQGNSA. DNA of the CDR3: TGTGCCAGCAGCCTGACCGGGACAGGGGAAACAGATACGCAGTATTTT. It yields the protein CASSLTGTGETDTQYF.

In DNA, the CDR3 is TGTGCCAGCAGTAACCAGGGACAGGGGAACACCGGGGAGCTGTTTTTT. It codes for CASSNQGQGNTGELFF. The rearrangement joins TRBV6-6 to TRBJ2-2, with TRBD1 matching 9 bases. The CDR3 has 16 residues. After removal of 5 bases from V and 1 base from J, the junction contained 5 bases not matched to a gene. CDR1 and CDR2 (germline): MNHNY, SVGAGI (reference sequence).

The chain employs TRBV29-1 and TRBJ2-5; D call uncertain. Germline CDR1 is SQVTM and CDR2 is ANQGSEA. Deletions cut 2 bases from V and 5 bases from J, with 12 bases between. The CDR3 is 13 residues long. CDR3 protein: CSVERVSRETQYF. Written as DNA, the CDR3 is TGCAGCGTTGAAAGGGTGAGCCGGGAGACCCAGTACTTC.

This clonotype appeared a single time. This sequence joins TRBV11-3 and TRBJ2-5; D remains ambiguous. The CDR3 is 17 residues long. Germline V gives CDR1 SGHNT, CDR2 YENEEA. Deletions cut 5 bases from V and 5 bases from J, with 24 bases between. The CDR3 reads CASSPGSDKTRSETQYF. For the CDR3, the DNA is TGTGCCAGCAGCCCGGGTTCCGACAAGACTCGATCGGAGACCCAGTACTTC.

The rearrangement links TRBV4-1 to TRBJ2-7; tentative D call: TRBD2 (5 bases). CDR3 length equals 14 residues. Germline V gene lookup returns CDR1 MGHRA and CDR2 YSYEKL. V lost 1 base and J lost 3, with 10 bases in between. The CDR3 nucleotides are TGCGCCAGCAGCCAAGTTTCTAGCTTCTACGAGCAGTACTTC. Translating it yields CASSQVSSFYEQYF.

This clonotype has only one observation. The V and J genes are TRBV29-1 and TRBJ2-7; weak D call: TRBD1 (6 bases). Germline CDR1 reads SQVTM; CDR2 reads ANQGSEA. The CDR3 totals 13 residues. CDR3 amino acids: CSAGDGGKHEQYF. In DNA form, the CDR3 reads TGCAGTGCAGGGGATGGGGGTAAACACGAGCAGTACTTC.

V usage is TRBV5-1 and J usage is TRBJ2-7; the match to TRBD1 covers 7 bases. Germline V CDR1 and CDR2: SGHRS, YFSETQ. Unmatched junction bases numbered 10, after V lost 3 bases and J lost 1 base. CDR3 length equals 16 residues. As DNA, the CDR3 is TGCGCCAGCAGCTCCACAGGGGCCCCAGGGTCCTACGAGCAGTACTTC. It translates to CASSSTGAPGSYEQYF.

This chain links TRBV7-9 with TRBJ2-7; 7 positions agree with TRBD1. CDR1 SEHNR and CDR2 FQNEAQ come from the germline V gene (reference sequence). V shed 5 bases and J 6 bases; nucleotides not matched to a gene: 10. The CDR3 has 14 amino acids. The CDR3 coding sequence is TGTGCCAGCAGCCCTCGACAGGGAAGGGGCGAGCAGTACTTC. It specifies CASSPRQGRGEQYF.

V gene TRBV27 combines with J gene TRBJ2-7; 7 nucleotides align to TRBD2. The germline V gene encodes CDR1 MNHEY and CDR2 SMNVEV (reference sequence). The CDR3 spans 16 residues. Trimming took 0 bases from V and 1 from J; bases not matched to a gene: 6. CDR3 sequence: CASSLSVVGGSYEQYF. The CDR3 DNA follows: TGTGCCAGCAGTTTATCGGTTGTCGGGGGGTCCTACGAGCAGTACTTC.

The V and J genes are TRBV27 and TRBJ1-6; 11 nucleotides match TRBD1. Germline trimming cut 5 bases from V and 2 bases from J; bases unmatched to any gene: 17. CDR3 length: 21 amino acids. Germline CDR1 reads MNHEY; CDR2 reads SMNVEV (reference sequence). The CDR3 sequence: CASSPTEAGTGGAPYNSPLHF. The CDR3 DNA follows: TGTGCCAGCAGTCCGACGGAGGCCGGGACAGGGGGGGCCCCCTATAATTCACCCCTCCACTTT.

Only one count was recorded for this clonotype. This chain links TRBV12-3 or TRBV12-4 with TRBJ2-1, with TRBD1 matching over 9 bases. CDR3 size: 17 residues. With 5 bases clipped from V and 7 bases from J, the junction kept 15 bases outside the gene matches. The CDR3 here is CASSRGTGGARRNEQFF. The CDR3 DNA reads TGTGCCAGCAGTCGGGGCACAGGGGGCGCCCGGAGGAATGAGCAGTTCTTC.

The chain uses TRBV19 and TRBJ2-7, with a weak D call TRBD1 (6 bases). CDR1 is LNHDA and CDR2 is SQIVND in the germline V gene (reference sequence). V was pared by 6 bases and J by 2 bases, with 11 bases between. The CDR3 has 13 residues. The CDR3 loop is CASRQGWAYEQYF. For the CDR3, the DNA is TGTGCCAGTAGGCAGGGGTGGGCCTACGAGCAGTACTTC. Full variable domain (rest looked up from reference TRBV19 and TRBJ2-7): DGGITQSPKYLFRKEGQNVTLSCEQNLNHDAMYWYRQDPGQGLRLIYYSQIVNDFQKGDIAEGYSVSREKKESFPLTVTSAQKNPTAFYLCASRQGWAYEQYFGPGTRLTVT.

This clonotype was picked up one time. This CDR3 reads CASSQAGLAETQYF. The CDR3 DNA reads as TGTGCCAGCAGCCAAGCGGGACTAGCGGAGACCCAGTACTTC. V and J are TRBV3-1 and TRBJ2-5; 10 positions match TRBD2. V trimming: 1 base; J trimming: 5 bases; junction bases outside the gene matches: 1. Per the germline V gene, CDR1 is LGHDT and CDR2 is YNNKEL (reference sequence). This CDR3 has 14 residues.

The chain links TRBV24-1 to TRBJ2-3, with 7 bases that match TRBD2. The V segment lost 7 bases and the J segment 2 bases; nucleotides outside the gene matches: 5. The CDR3 spans 14 residues. Looked up from germline, CDR1 is KGHDR and CDR2 is SFDVKD. CDR3 residues: CATSDRDYTDTQYF. In DNA form, the CDR3 reads TGTGCCACCAGCGATCGGGACTACACAGATACGCAGTATTTT.

The V and J genes are TRBV29-1 and TRBJ2-5, with TRBD2 as a possible D gene (7 bases). The CDR3 covers 14 residues. Trimming pared 3 bases from V and 7 bases from J, leaving 18 bases between. Germline loops: CDR1 SQVTM, CDR2 ANQGSEA. The CDR3 DNA follows: TGCAGCGTTGATGAGGCAGGAGGGGGGGGGACCCAGTACTTC. This sequence encodes CSVDEAGGGGTQYF.

The chain couples TRBV10-2 to TRBJ1-1; D not resolved. Germline V gives CDR1 WSHSY, CDR2 SAAADI. The CDR3 totals 13 residues. V was pared by 3 bases and J by 6 bases, with 11 bases between. The CDR3 reads CASSDSVAPEAFF. The CDR3 nucleotides read TGCGCCAGCAGTGACTCGGTCGCTCCTGAAGCTTTCTTT.

The chain is built from TRBV29-1 and TRBJ2-7, with a possible D match to TRBD1 (6 bases). The germline V gene encodes CDR1 SQVTM and CDR2 ANQGSEA. The CDR3 spans 14 residues. Deletions cut 0 bases from V and 0 bases from J, with 9 bases between. CDR3 sequence (DNA): TGCAGCGTTGAAGAGGGCAGGGGCTCCTACGAGCAGTACTTC. Amino acids: CSVEEGRGSYEQYF.

The chain joins TRBV7-2 to TRBJ2-2; 12 bases line up with TRBD2. This CDR3 contains 14 residues. Per germline, CDR1 SGHTA and CDR2 FQGNSA. V shed 6 bases and J 7 bases; nucleotides not matched to a gene: 3. CDR3 loop: CASRSTSGGGELFF. Written as DNA, the CDR3 is TGTGCCAGCAGGTCGACTAGCGGGGGCGGGGAGCTGTTTTTT.

V and J are TRBV7-9 and TRBJ2-7; no clear D gene. Germline CDR1 and CDR2: SEHNR and FQNEAQ (reference sequence). CDR3 length: 12 residues. V shed 0 bases and J shed 4 bases, with 4 bases lying between them. In DNA form, the CDR3 reads TGTGCCAGCAGCTTAGCAGTATACGAGCAGTACTTC. This gives the protein CASSLAVYEQYF. Using reference TRBV7-9 and TRBJ2-7 for the parts outside the CDR3, the full variable domain is DTGVSQNPRHKITKRGQNVTFRCDPISEHNRLYWYRQTLGQGPEFLTYFQNEAQLEKSRLLSDRFSAERPKGSFSTLEIQRTEQGDSAMYLCASSLAVYEQYFGPGTRLTVT.

This clonotype has only one observation. The chain links TRBV3-1 to TRBJ1-4; D ambiguous. The V end was cut by 1 base, the J end by 7 bases, with 4 bases between. CDR1 and CDR2 (germline): LGHDT, YNNKEL (reference sequence). The length of the CDR3 is 12 residues. The CDR3: CASSQVGEKLFF. The CDR3 nucleotides are TGTGCCAGCAGCCAAGTAGGTGAAAAACTGTTTTTT.

The rearrangement joins TRBV2 to TRBJ1-2; TRBD1 matches 8 bases. The CDR3 runs 14 residues. V shed 3 bases, J shed 4 bases, and the junction held 4 bases outside the gene matches. Germline assignment: CDR1 SNHLY and CDR2 FYNNEI. CDR3 region: CASSDTGGGYGYTF. The DNA of the CDR3 is TGTGCCAGCAGTGACACAGGGGGTGGCTATGGCTACACCTTC.

This clonotype was counted between two and nine times. The chain is built from TRBV7-2 and TRBJ1-2, with TRBD1 matching 9 bases. The CDR3 is 14 residues long. In germline, CDR1 is SGHTA, CDR2 FQGNSA. Trimming took 6 bases from V and 4 from J; bases not matched to a gene: 6. The CDR3 DNA sequence: TGTGCCAGCAGTCTAGGACAGGGGATCTATGGCTACACCTTC. Translated, it gives CASSLGQGIYGYTF.